This entry concerns a single T cell receptor beta chain. Its matching antigen is unknown. TRB rearrangements spanning V, D and J were amplified using mixed TRB-A/B primers. MiXCR, run by TCRdb on the multiplex PCR reads, gives a single entry per CDR3 protein. The sample consists of 2,500 to 3,000 distinct CDR3 sequences, 23% of them appearing once. TCR beta rearrangements were amplified from peripheral blood genomic DNA. The data were obtained in a study of T cell repertoires in aging, cancer and after chemotherapy. General study findings and limits: Age-matched healthy donors had significantly more diverse, less clonal blood TCR repertoires than untreated cancer patients. Across the chemotherapy interval, each cancer cohort showed higher median generation probability, suggesting thymic rebound.

This TCR was sampled from a human donor with a solid tumor. Sequenced: blood.

CDR3: CASSPGQNYGYTF. The DNA of the CDR3 is TGCGCCAGCAGCCCGGGACAGAACTATGGCTACACCTTC. This sequence joins TRBV5-1 and TRBJ1-2; 7 bases line up with TRBD1. Germline CDR1 and CDR2: SGHRS and YFSETQ. With V trimmed by 4 bases and J by 2 bases, 2 bases remained unmatched. The CDR3 has 13 amino acids.